Listed here are 11 T cell receptor beta chains from one sample, sequenced in a study of post-analysis software for immune sequencing data. Unique molecular identifiers had been added to the TCR beta cDNA libraries. TCRdb analysed the PCR reads with MiXCR anew, one entry per CDR3 protein. The profile shows roughly 700,000 distinct CDR3 sequences, 25% to 30% of them singletons. The antigens these receptors bind are not known. Whole-study results and caveats: Patients used several TRBV segments, including TRBV5-6, TRBV5-1 and TRBV20-1, more often than controls.

Sequencing used blood. These receptor sequences come from a girl aged 5 to 17 with multiple sclerosis.

The rearrangement links TRBV25-1 to TRBJ1-2; D is possibly TRBD1 (6 bases). The CDR3 is made up of 13 amino acids. Per the germline V gene, CDR1 is MGHDK and CDR2 is SYGVNS. With 4 bases removed from V and 3 bases from J, the gap between germline ends came to 9 bases. CDR3 residues: CASSGGGDYGYTF. DNA of the CDR3: TGTGCCAGCAGTGGAGGGGGGGACTATGGCTACACCTTC.

This clonotype came up many times. The chain recombines TRBV6-6 with TRBJ1-1; D gene ambiguous. There are 14 residues in the CDR3. Germline V gene lookup returns CDR1 MNHNY and CDR2 SVGAGI (reference sequence). V was cut by 5 bases and J by 1 base, with 11 bases left in between. In nucleotides, the CDR3 is TGTGCCAGCAGTGCCGCGGGGTGGAACACTGAAGCTTTCTTT. Encoded protein: CASSAAGWNTEAFF.

V is TRBV4-1 and J is TRBJ2-5, with 7 bases that match TRBD2. This CDR3 region has 14 residues. Germline lookup yields CDR1 MGHRA and CDR2 YSYEKL. V lost 2 bases to trimming and J lost 4 bases; unmatched junction nucleotides: 4. The CDR3 loop reads CASSQTGLRETQYF. The CDR3, as DNA: TGCGCCAGCAGCCAAACGGGACTACGAGAGACCCAGTACTTC.

This clonotype was counted between two and nine times. The chain links TRBV20-1 to TRBJ2-6; D call uncertain. The CDR3 has 14 residues. Germline assignment: CDR1 DFQATT and CDR2 SNEGSKA (reference sequence). The V and J ends lost 5 bases and 0 bases respectively, with 8 bases between them. In nucleotides, the CDR3 is TGCAGTGCTTCGCGTTCCTCTGGGGCCAACGTCCTGACTTTC. It yields the protein CSASRSSGANVLTF.

This clonotype was observed a handful of times. V gene TRBV20-1 combines with J gene TRBJ1-2; TRBD1 is a possible D gene (5 bases). This CDR3 is 15 amino acids long. Trimming took off 3 bases at V and 8 bases at J, with 22 bases between the two ends. Germline V gene sequence: CDR1 DFQATT, CDR2 SNEGSKA (reference sequence). The chain's CDR3 is CSARTYGGTRRGYTF. The CDR3 DNA is TGCAGTGCTAGGACATATGGGGGGACCCGTCGGGGCTACACCTTC.

This clonotype was seen more than once but under ten times. CDR3 nucleotide sequence: TGTGCCAGCAAAGGGACAGTCGCAGCCGGCGAGCAGTACTTC. Translated: CASKGTVAAGEQYF. The chain joins TRBV6-2 or TRBV6-3 to TRBJ2-7, with 7 bases that match TRBD1. The germline CDR1 and CDR2 sequences are MNHEY and SVGEGT. The V gene end was trimmed by 7 bases and the J gene end by 6 bases; junction bases not matched to a gene: 12. This CDR3 comprises 14 residues.

The V call is TRBV12-3 or TRBV12-4, the J call TRBJ1-5, with TRBD1 matching over 7 bases. The CDR3 covers 16 residues. Trimming at V came to 8 bases and at J to 1 base, leaving 11 bases not matched to a gene. CDR3 protein: CASARNTGASNQPQHF. In nucleotides, the CDR3 is TGTGCCAGCGCACGGAATACAGGGGCAAGCAATCAGCCCCAGCATTTT.

The gene calls are TRBV27 and TRBJ1-2, with D possibly matching TRBD1 (5 bases). The CDR3 sequence is 14 residues long. Germline CDR1 is MNHEY and CDR2 is SMNVEV (reference sequence). V was shortened by 5 bases and J by 4 bases, with 14 bases between the two germline ends. The chain's CDR3 is CASSPPGVLYGYTF. CDR3 nucleotide sequence: TGTGCCAGCAGTCCCCCGGGGGTGCTCTATGGCTACACCTTC.

This clonotype was seen a few times. J is TRBJ2-1 and V is TRBV20-1, with TRBD2 as a possible D gene (7 bases). Germline CDR1 DFQATT, CDR2 SNEGSKA (reference sequence). This CDR3 region has 14 residues. Trimming removed 3 bases from V and 1 base from J, with 10 bases in between. CDR3 bases: TGCAGTGCTAGGAGGGGGGGTTCCTACAATGAGCAGTTCTTC. Residues: CSARRGGSYNEQFF.

This clonotype was picked up a small number of times. The rearrangement uses TRBV29-1 and TRBJ2-4; D is undetermined. CDR1 SQVTM and CDR2 ANQGSEA come from the germline V gene. This CDR3 spans 15 amino acids. V shed 1 base and J shed 4 bases, with 14 bases lying between them. DNA of the CDR3: TGCAGCGTTGAAGTAGGTACTCCCAAAAAAAACATTCAGTACTTC. It specifies CSVEVGTPKKNIQYF. The variable domain in full, with the rest retrieved from reference TRBV29-1 and TRBJ2-4, is SAVISQKPSRDICQRGTSLTIQCQVDSQVTMMFWYRQQPGQSLTLIATANQGSEATYESGFVIDKFPISRPNLTFSTLTVSNMSPEDSSIYLCSVEVGTPKKNIQYFGAGTRLSVL.

The sample holds many counts of this clonotype. V and J are TRBV6-5 and TRBJ2-7, with 7 bases matching TRBD1. This CDR3 is 15 amino acids long. Germline CDR1 reads MNHEY; CDR2 reads SVGAGI. After removal of 2 bases from V and 8 bases from J, the junction contained 12 bases not matched to a gene. The CDR3 sequence is CASSYRGQVSRKQYF. Written as DNA, the CDR3 is TGTGCCAGCAGTTACAGAGGACAGGTCTCTAGAAAGCAGTACTTC.